Following are 21 T cell receptor beta chains from one sample sequenced in a study of cytomegalovirus exposure and HLA in healthy donors. The PCR ran on 60 Vbeta and 13 Jbeta primers. Some clones are missing from TCRdb's copy, which holds only in-frame ones; the method was immunoSEQ multiplex PCR. This table lists about 96,000 clones. The sample comprised PBMCs. The receptors stem from a young woman in good health and CMV-seronegative.

V is TRBV14 and J is TRBJ2-7; a weak D match, TRBD2 (5 bases). Trimming removed 4 bases at V and 2 bases at J, with 15 bases between. Germline V gene lookup returns CDR1 SGHDN and CDR2 FVKESK. The CDR3 is 15 residues long. CDR3 coding DNA: TGTGCCAGCAGCCCAGATGGAGGAGGCACCTACGAGCAGTACTTC. Translation: CASSPDGGGTYEQYF. Full variable domain (rest looked up from reference TRBV14 and TRBJ2-7): EAGVTQFPSHSVIEKGQTVTLRCDPISGHDNLYWYRRVMGKEIKFLLHFVKESKQDESGMPNNRFLAERTGGTYSTLKVQPAELEDSGVYFCASSPDGGGTYEQYFGPGTRLTVT.

J is TRBJ1-1 and V is TRBV5-5; D call uncertain. CDR1 and CDR2 from the germline V gene are SGHKS and YYEKEE (reference sequence). The CDR3 length is 13 residues. V was cut by 1 base and J by 6 bases, with 10 bases left in between. The CDR3 DNA follows: TGTGCCAGCAGCTTGACCACAATGGCTGAAGCTTTCTTT. It specifies CASSLTTMAEAFF.

The chain combines TRBV27 with TRBJ2-1; 12 positions agree with TRBD2. The CDR3 contains 15 residues. Per the germline V gene, CDR1 is MNHEY and CDR2 is SMNVEV (reference sequence). V dropped 2 bases and J dropped 6; count of bases not matched to a gene: 2. The CDR3 region is CASSLGGLAGNEQFF. The CDR3 DNA is TGTGCCAGCAGTTTAGGGGGACTAGCGGGCAATGAGCAGTTCTTC.

The chain joins TRBV28 to TRBJ1-2; tentative D call: TRBD1 (5 bases). Between the trimmed V and J ends, which lost 3 bases and 0 bases, there was a span of 11 bases. CDR3 length: 15 residues. Germline V gene sequence: CDR1 MDHEN, CDR2 SYDVKM. The CDR3 DNA reads as TGTGCCAGCAGTTTCCCCGGGACTACTAACTATGGCTACACCTTC. Amino acid sequence: CASSFPGTTNYGYTF.

J is TRBJ1-1 and V is TRBV4-1; no firm D call. The germline gives CDR1 MGHRA, CDR2 YSYEKL. CDR3 length equals 14 residues. Trimming left V 2 bases short and J 0 bases short, with 7 bases between. CDR3 nucleotides: TGCGCCAGCAGCCAATTCAGGCTGAACACTGAAGCTTTCTTT. Translating gives CASSQFRLNTEAFF.

This sequence joins TRBV11-3 and TRBJ2-6; TRBD1 agrees at 9 bases. Germline V lookup: CDR1 SGHNT, CDR2 YENEEA. The CDR3 spans 17 residues. The ends lost 0 bases at V and 4 bases at J; junction bases unmatched: 4. Here the CDR3 reads CASSLEGTGPGANVLTF. The CDR3, as DNA: TGTGCCAGCAGCTTAGAGGGGACAGGGCCAGGGGCCAACGTCCTGACTTTC.

The V and J genes are TRBV6-5 and TRBJ2-2; D perhaps matches TRBD2 (5 bases). CDR3 length equals 14 residues. Germline V gives CDR1 MNHEY, CDR2 SVGAGI. Trimming pared 6 bases from V and 1 base from J, leaving 9 bases between. CDR3 amino acids: CASSSDWNTGELFF. The CDR3 nucleotides are TGTGCCAGCAGCTCGGACTGGAACACCGGGGAGCTGTTTTTT.

The chain links TRBV28 to TRBJ1-2; 8 bases line up with TRBD1. Germline CDR1 MDHEN, CDR2 SYDVKM. The CDR3 is 14 residues long. V shed 7 bases, J shed 6 bases, and the junction held 10 bases outside the gene matches. The CDR3 sequence: CASTIQGAVNGYTF. Here the CDR3 DNA reads TGTGCCAGCACGATCCAGGGGGCGGTGAATGGCTACACCTTC.

Details on this clone: The CDR3 end shows no conserved phenylalanine or tryptophan, and so a read error is likely. The genes are TRBV5-1 and TRBJ1-1; the D gene is possibly TRBD1 (5 bases). V lost 8 bases to trimming and J lost 4 bases, with 18 bases between them. The CDR3 sequence is 14 residues long. CDR1 SGHRS and CDR2 YFSETQ come from the germline V gene. The CDR3 is CASGISGLGTEAFS. CDR3 coding DNA: TGCGCCAGTGGGATTTCAGGGTTGGGCACTGAAGCTTTCTCT.

This chain joins TRBV19 and TRBJ2-2; D might be TRBD1 (5 bases). The CDR3 is 13 residues long. Trimming took 6 bases from V and 4 from J, leaving 9 bases between them. Looked up from germline, CDR1 is LNHDA and CDR2 is SQIVND (reference sequence). The CDR3 coding sequence is TGTGCCAGTAGCGCCCAGGGCACCGGGGAGCTGTTTTTT. Its protein is CASSAQGTGELFF.

The chain carries TRBV19 and TRBJ1-1, with unresolved D. Deletions cut 3 bases from V and 6 bases from J, with 14 bases between. Germline CDR1 reads LNHDA; CDR2 reads SQIVND (reference sequence). This CDR3 is 14 amino acids long. CDR3 sequence (DNA): TGTGCCAGTAGTATTGAGGCGAAACCGGCTGAAGCTTTCTTT. It translates to CASSIEAKPAEAFF.

The V call is TRBV29-1, the J call TRBJ2-1; 9 nucleotides match TRBD1. With 7 bases clipped from V and 5 bases from J, the junction kept 15 bases outside the gene matches. The CDR3 has 16 residues. Germline V gene data show CDR1 as SQVTM and CDR2 as ANQGSEA. The CDR3 protein is CSAHLHRGRSHNEQFF. In DNA, the CDR3 is TGCAGCGCACACCTACACAGGGGGCGATCCCACAATGAGCAGTTCTTC.

This chain joins TRBV5-1 and TRBJ2-2, with a weak D call TRBD1 (5 bases). Germline V gene sequence: CDR1 SGHRS, CDR2 YFSETQ. The CDR3 totals 13 residues. Deletions cut 1 base from V and 7 bases from J, with 8 bases between. CDR3 coding DNA: TGCGCCAGCAGCTTGAAGGGGATCGGGGAGCTGTTTTTT. Its protein is CASSLKGIGELFF.

This sequence joins TRBV4-2 and TRBJ2-1, with a weak D call TRBD1 (6 bases). This CDR3 comprises 15 residues. Germline CDR1 is LGHNA and CDR2 is YNFKEQ. Trimming shortened V by 0 bases and J by 5 bases, and 11 bases separated the two germline ends. The CDR3 DNA is TGTGCCAGCAGCCAAGATGCAGGGGTCAACAATGAGCAGTTCTTC. Protein product: CASSQDAGVNNEQFF.

The chain combines TRBV4-1 with TRBJ1-5; the match to TRBD1 covers 8 bases. CDR3 length equals 15 residues. CDR1 and CDR2 from the germline V gene are MGHRA and YSYEKL. With V trimmed by 2 bases and J by 7 bases, 7 bases remained unmatched. The CDR3 is CASSQLDREGQPQHF. Here the CDR3 DNA reads TGCGCCAGCAGCCAACTGGACAGGGAAGGGCAGCCCCAGCATTTT.

This sequence joins TRBV18 and TRBJ2-7, with a weak D call TRBD2 (7 bases). The CDR3 length is 13 residues. V shed 5 bases and J shed 3 bases, with 11 bases lying between them. Germline-derived CDR1 and CDR2 are KGHSH and LQKENI. The CDR3 coding sequence is TGTGCCAGCTCAGCGGGGGCAAGCTACGAGCAGTACTTC. It translates to CASSAGASYEQYF.

In nucleotides, the CDR3 is TGTGCCAGTAGACGGAGTGGAACGGGAGAGGCAGATACGCAGTATTTT. Amino acid sequence: CASRRSGTGEADTQYF. The chain employs TRBV19 and TRBJ2-3; TRBD2 is a possible D gene (6 bases). The ends were cut back, 6 bases at V and 4 bases at J, with 20 bases in the middle. CDR3 length: 16 residues. Germline V gene lookup returns CDR1 LNHDA and CDR2 SQIVND (reference sequence).

This rearrangement joins TRBV30 to TRBJ1-5; TRBD1 might be the D (5 bases). CDR1 and CDR2 from the germline V gene are GTSNPN and SVGIG (reference sequence). The CDR3 sequence is 15 residues long. Trimming shortened V by 3 bases and J by 6 bases, and 18 bases separated the two germline ends. CDR3 sequence (DNA): TGTGCCTGGAGCGATGCGGACGGGGGGTTTCAGCCCCAGCATTTT. This sequence encodes CAWSDADGGFQPQHF.

V is TRBV5-4 and J is TRBJ2-5; 8 bases match TRBD1. The germline gives CDR1 SGHNT, CDR2 YYREEE (reference sequence). V trimming: 4 bases; J trimming: 0 bases; junction bases outside the gene matches: 11. The CDR3 loop spans 17 amino acids. The chain's CDR3 is CASSTALGQDYQETQYF. CDR3 DNA: TGTGCCAGCAGCACCGCCTTGGGACAGGATTACCAAGAGACCCAGTACTTC.

The gene calls are TRBV29-1 and TRBJ2-3; 12 bases agree with TRBD2. Germline V gene lookup returns CDR1 SQVTM and CDR2 ANQGSEA. The CDR3 extends over 15 amino acids. Trimming at V came to 8 bases and at J to 6 bases, leaving 12 bases not matched to a gene. CDR3 in DNA: TGCAGCATACAGCGACTAGCGGGAGCACCCGATACGCAGTATTTT. Residues: CSIQRLAGAPDTQYF.

The chain is built from TRBV9 and TRBJ1-1; the D gene is possibly TRBD1 (5 bases). The CDR3 is 15 residues long. Germline CDR1 is SGDLS and CDR2 is YYNGEE. V was trimmed by 4 bases and J by 6 bases, leaving 19 bases between them. CDR3 sequence reads: CASSPAGNRLAEAFF. As DNA, the CDR3 is TGTGCCAGCAGCCCGGCAGGGAACCGGCTCGCTGAAGCTTTCTTT.